This TCR beta chain originates from a study of cytomegalovirus exposure and HLA in healthy donors. The V gene end was trimmed by 5 bases and the J gene end by 2 bases; junction bases not matched to a gene: 1. The length of the CDR3 is 13 residues. CDR1 and CDR2 from the germline V gene are MDHEN and SYDVKM. A multiplex PCR was run with 60 Vbeta primers and 13 Jbeta primers. The assay was immunoSEQ multiplex PCR, and TCRdb's table has in-frame clones only and misses some. The sample includes over 110,000 clones, approximately 84% of them seen just once. Sequenced input: PBMCs. This clonotype originated in an older woman in good health and CMV-seropositive. The chain has TRBV28 and TRBJ2-7; 9 bases line up with TRBD2. The CDR3 DNA reads TGTGCCAGCAGTGCTAGCGGGGCCTACGAGCAGTACTTC. Its translation: CASSASGAYEQYF.